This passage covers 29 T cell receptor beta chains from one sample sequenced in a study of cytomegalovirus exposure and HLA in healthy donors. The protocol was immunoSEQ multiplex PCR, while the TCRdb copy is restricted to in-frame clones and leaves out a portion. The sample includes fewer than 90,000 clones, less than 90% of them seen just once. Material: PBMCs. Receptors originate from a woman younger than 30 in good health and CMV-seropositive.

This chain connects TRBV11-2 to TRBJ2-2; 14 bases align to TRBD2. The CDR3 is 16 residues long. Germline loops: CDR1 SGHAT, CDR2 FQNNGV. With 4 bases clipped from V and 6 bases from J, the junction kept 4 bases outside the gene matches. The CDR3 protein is CASSSTSGGAAGELFF. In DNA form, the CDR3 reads TGTGCCAGCAGCTCGACTAGCGGGGGGGCGGCCGGGGAGCTGTTTTTT.

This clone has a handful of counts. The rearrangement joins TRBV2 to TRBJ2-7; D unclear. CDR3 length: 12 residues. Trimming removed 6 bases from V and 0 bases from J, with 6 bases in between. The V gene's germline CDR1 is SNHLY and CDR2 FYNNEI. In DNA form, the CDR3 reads TGTGCCAGCAGCCCCAGCTCCTACGAGCAGTACTTC. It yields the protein CASSPSSYEQYF.

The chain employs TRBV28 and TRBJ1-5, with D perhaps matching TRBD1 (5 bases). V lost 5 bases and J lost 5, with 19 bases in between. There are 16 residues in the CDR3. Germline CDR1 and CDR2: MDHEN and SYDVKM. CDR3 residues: CASSPPGQGPDQPQHF. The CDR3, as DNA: TGTGCCAGCAGTCCCCCTGGGCAGGGTCCGGATCAGCCCCAGCATTTT.

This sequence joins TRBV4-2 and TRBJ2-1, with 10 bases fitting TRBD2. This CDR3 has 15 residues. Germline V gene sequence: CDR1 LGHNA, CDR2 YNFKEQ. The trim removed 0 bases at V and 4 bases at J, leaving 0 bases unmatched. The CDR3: CASSQEAGGYNEQFF. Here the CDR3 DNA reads TGTGCCAGCAGCCAAGAAGCGGGGGGGTACAATGAGCAGTTCTTC.

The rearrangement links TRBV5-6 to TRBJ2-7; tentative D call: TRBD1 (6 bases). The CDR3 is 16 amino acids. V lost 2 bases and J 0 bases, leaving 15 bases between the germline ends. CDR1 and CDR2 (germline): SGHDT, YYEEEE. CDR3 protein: CASSFETGRSSYEQYF. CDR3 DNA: TGTGCCAGCAGCTTTGAAACAGGGCGCAGCTCCTACGAGCAGTACTTC.

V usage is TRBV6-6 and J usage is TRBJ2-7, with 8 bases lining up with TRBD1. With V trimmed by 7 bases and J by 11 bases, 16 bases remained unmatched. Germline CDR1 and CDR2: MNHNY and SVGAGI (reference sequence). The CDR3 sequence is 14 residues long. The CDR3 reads CASISDRGADGKYF. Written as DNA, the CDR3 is TGTGCCAGCATCTCAGACAGGGGCGCCGATGGGAAGTACTTC.

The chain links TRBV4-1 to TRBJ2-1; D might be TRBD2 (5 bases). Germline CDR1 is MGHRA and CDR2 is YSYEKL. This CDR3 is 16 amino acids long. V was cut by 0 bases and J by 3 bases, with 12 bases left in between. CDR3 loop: CASSQDRLPFYNEQFF. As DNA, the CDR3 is TGCGCCAGCAGCCAAGATAGACTACCCTTCTACAATGAGCAGTTCTTC.

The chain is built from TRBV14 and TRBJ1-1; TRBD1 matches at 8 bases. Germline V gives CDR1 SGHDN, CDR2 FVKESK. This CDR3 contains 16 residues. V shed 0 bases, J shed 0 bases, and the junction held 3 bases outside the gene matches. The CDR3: CASSQDPGGMNTEAFF. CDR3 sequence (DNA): TGTGCCAGCAGCCAAGATCCAGGGGGCATGAACACTGAAGCTTTCTTT.

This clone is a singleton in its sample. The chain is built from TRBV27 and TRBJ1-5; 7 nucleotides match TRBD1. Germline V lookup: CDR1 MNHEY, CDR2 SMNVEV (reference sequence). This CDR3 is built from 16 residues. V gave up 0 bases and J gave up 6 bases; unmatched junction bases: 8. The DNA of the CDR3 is TGTGCCAGCAGTTTATCGCCGGCAGGGGGGACTCAGCCCCAGCATTTT. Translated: CASSLSPAGGTQPQHF.

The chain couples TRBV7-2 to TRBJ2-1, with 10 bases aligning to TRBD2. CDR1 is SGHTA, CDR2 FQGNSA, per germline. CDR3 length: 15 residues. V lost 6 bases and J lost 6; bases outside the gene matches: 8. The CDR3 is CASRGSGGDFNEQFF. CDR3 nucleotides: TGTGCCAGCAGGGGGAGCGGGGGGGACTTCAATGAGCAGTTCTTC.

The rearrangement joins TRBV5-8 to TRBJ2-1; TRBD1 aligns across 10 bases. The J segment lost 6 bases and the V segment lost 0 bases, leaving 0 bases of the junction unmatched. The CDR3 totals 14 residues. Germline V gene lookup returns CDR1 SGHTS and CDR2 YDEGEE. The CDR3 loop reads CASSLGTGGNEQFF. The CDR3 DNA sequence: TGTGCCAGCAGCTTGGGGACAGGGGGCAATGAGCAGTTCTTC.

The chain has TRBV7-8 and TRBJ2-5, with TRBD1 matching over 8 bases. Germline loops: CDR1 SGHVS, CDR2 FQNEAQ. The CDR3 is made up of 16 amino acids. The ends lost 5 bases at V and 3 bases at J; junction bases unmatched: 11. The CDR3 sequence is CASSPPADRVEETQYF. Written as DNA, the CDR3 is TGTGCCAGCAGCCCCCCCGCGGACAGGGTCGAAGAGACCCAGTACTTC. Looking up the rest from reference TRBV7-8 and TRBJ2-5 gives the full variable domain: GAGVSQSPRYKVAKRGQDVALRCDPISGHVSLFWYQQALGQGPEFLTYFQNEAQLDKSGLPSDRFFAERPEGSVSTLKIQRTQQEDSAVYLCASSPPADRVEETQYFGPGTRLLVL.

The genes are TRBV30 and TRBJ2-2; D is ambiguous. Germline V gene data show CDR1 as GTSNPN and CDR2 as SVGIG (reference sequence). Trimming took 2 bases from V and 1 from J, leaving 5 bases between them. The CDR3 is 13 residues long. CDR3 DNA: TGTGCCTGGAGTAACAGGAACACCGGGGAGCTGTTTTTT. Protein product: CAWSNRNTGELFF.

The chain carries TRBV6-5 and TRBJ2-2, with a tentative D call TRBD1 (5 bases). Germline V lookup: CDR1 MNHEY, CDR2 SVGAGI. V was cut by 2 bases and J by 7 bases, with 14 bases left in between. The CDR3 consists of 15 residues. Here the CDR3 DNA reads TGTGCCAGCAGTTACGGGGCAGGGAAAGGCGGGGAGCTGTTTTTT. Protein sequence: CASSYGAGKGGELFF.

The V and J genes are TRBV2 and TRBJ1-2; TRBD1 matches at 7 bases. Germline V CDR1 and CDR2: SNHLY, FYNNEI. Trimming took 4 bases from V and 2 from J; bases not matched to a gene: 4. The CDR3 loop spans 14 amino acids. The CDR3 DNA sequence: TGTGCCAGCAGTGTCTACAGGGGAAACTATGGCTACACCTTC. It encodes CASSVYRGNYGYTF.

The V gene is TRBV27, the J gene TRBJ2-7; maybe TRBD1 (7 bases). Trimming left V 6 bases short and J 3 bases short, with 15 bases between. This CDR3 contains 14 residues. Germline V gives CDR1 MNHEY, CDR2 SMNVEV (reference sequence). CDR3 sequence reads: CASRRQGGFYEQYF. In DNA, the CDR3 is TGTGCCAGCAGAAGACAGGGAGGCTTCTACGAGCAGTACTTC.

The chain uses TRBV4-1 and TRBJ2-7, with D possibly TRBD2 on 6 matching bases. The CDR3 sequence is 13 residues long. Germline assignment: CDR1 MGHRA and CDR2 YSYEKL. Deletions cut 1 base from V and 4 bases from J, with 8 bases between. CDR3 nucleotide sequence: TGCGCCAGCAGCCAAGGTGGGGGGTACGAGCAGTACTTC. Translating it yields CASSQGGGYEQYF.

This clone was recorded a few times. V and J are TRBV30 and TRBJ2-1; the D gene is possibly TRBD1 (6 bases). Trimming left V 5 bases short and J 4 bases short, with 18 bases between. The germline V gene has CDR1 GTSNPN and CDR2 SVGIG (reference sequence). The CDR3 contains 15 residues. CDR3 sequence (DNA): TGTGCCTGGGGTTCGGGACACGAAAAATACAATGAGCAGTTCTTC. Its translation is CAWGSGHEKYNEQFF.

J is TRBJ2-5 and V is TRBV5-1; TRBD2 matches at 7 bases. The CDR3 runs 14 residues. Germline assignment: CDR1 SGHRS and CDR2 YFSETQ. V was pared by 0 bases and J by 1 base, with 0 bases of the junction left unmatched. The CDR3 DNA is TGCGCCAGCAGCTTGGGGACTAGCCAAGAGACCCAGTACTTC. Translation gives CASSLGTSQETQYF.

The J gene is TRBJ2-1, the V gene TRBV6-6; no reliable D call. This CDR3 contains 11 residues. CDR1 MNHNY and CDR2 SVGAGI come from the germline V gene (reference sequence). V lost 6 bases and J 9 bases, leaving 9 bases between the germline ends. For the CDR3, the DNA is TGTGCCAGCAGGGATCACAGTGAGCAGTTCTTC. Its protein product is CASRDHSEQFF.

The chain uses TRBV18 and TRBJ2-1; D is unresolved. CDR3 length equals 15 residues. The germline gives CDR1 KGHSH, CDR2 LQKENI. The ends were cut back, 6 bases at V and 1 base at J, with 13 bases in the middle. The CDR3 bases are TGTGCCAGCTCCGTACAAGAGAGGTCCTACAATGAGCAGTTCTTC. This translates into CASSVQERSYNEQFF.

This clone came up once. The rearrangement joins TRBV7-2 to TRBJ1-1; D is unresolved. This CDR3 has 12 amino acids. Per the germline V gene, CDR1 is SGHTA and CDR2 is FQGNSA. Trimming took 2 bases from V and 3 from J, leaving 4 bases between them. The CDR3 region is CASSLLDTEAFF. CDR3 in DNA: TGTGCCAGCAGCTTACTCGACACTGAAGCTTTCTTT.

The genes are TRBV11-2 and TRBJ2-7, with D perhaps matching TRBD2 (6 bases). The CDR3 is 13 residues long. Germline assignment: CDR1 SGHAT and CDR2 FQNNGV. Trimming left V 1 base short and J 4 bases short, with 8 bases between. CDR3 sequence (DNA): TGTGCCAGCAGCTTAGTTGGGGGGTACGAGCAGTACTTC. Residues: CASSLVGGYEQYF.

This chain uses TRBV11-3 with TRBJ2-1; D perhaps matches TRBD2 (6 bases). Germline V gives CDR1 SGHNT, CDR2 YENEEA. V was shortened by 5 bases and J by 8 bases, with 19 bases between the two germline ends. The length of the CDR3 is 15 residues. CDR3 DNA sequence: TGTGCCAGCAGCGCCGGGACTCTAAAAGGGGATGAGCAGTTCTTC. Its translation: CASSAGTLKGDEQFF. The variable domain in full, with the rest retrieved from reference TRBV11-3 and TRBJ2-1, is EAGVVQSPRYKIIEKKQPVAFWCNPISGHNTLYWYLQNLGQGPELLIRYENEEAVDDSQLPKDRFSAERLKGVDSTLKIQPAELGDSAVYLCASSAGTLKGDEQFFGPGTRLTVL.

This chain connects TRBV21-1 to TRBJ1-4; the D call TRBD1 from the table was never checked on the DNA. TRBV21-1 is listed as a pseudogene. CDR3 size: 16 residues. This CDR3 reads CASSNRSTATNEKLFF. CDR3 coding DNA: TGTGCCAGCAGCAATAGGTCGACAGCAACTAATGAAAAACTGTTTTTT.

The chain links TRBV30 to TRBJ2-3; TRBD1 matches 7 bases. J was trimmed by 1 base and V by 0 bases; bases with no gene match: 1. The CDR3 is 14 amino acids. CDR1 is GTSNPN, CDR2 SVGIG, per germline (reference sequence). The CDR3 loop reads CAWSVGQGTDTQYF. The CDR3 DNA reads TGTGCCTGGAGTGTAGGACAGGGCACAGATACGCAGTATTTT.

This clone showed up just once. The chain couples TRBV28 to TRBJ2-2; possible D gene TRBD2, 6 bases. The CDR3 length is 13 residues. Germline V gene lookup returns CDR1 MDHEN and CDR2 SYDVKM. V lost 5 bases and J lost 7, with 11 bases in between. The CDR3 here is CASSPGGIGELFF. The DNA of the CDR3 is TGTGCCAGCAGTCCTGGGGGGATCGGGGAGCTGTTTTTT.

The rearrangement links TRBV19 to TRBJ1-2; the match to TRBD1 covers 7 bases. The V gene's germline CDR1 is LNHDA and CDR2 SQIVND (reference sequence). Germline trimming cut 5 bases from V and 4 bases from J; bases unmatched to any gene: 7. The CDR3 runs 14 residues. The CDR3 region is CASSPTRDSYGYTF. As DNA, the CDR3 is TGTGCCAGTAGTCCAACCCGGGACAGCTATGGCTACACCTTC.

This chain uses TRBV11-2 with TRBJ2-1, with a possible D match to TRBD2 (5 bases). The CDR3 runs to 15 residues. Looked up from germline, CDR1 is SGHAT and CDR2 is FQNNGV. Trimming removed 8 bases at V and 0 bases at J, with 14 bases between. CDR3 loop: CASGVGESSYNEQFF. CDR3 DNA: TGTGCCAGCGGAGTTGGGGAGAGCTCCTACAATGAGCAGTTCTTC.